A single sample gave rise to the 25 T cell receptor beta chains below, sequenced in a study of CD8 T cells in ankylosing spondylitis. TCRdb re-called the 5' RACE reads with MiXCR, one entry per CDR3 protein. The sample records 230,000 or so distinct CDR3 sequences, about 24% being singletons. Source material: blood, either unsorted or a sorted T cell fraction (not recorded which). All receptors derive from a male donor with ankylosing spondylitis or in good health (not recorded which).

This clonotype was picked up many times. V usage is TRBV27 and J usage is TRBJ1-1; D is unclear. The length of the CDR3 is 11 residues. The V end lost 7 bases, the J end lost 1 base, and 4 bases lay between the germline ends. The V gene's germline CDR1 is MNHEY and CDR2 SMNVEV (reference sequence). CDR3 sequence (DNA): TGTGCCAGCACCCAGAACACTGAAGCTTTCTTT. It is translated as CASTQNTEAFF.

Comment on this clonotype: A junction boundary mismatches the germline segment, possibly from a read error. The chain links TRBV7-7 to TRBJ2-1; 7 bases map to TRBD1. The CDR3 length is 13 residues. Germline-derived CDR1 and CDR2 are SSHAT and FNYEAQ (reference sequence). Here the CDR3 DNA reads TGTGCTAGCAGCCCCGACAGGGCGGGTGAGCAGTTCTTC. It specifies CASSPDRAGEQFF. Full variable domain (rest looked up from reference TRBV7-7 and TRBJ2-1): GAGVSQSPRYKVTKRGQDVTLRCDPISSHATLYWYQQALGQGPEFLTYFNYEAQPDKSGLPSDRFSAERPEGSISTLTIQRTEQRDSAMYRCASSPDRAGEQFFGPGTRLTVL.

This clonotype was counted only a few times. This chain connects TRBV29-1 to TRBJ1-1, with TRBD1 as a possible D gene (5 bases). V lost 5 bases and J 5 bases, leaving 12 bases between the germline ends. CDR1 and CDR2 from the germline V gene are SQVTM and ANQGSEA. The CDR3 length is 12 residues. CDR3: CSVRQGGTEAFF. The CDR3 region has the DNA TGCAGCGTTAGGCAGGGAGGAACTGAAGCTTTCTTT. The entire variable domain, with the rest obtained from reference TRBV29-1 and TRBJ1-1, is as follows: SAVISQKPSRDICQRGTSLTIQCQVDSQVTMMFWYRQQPGQSLTLIATANQGSEATYESGFVIDKFPISRPNLTFSTLTVSNMSPEDSSIYLCSVRQGGTEAFFGQGTRLTVV.

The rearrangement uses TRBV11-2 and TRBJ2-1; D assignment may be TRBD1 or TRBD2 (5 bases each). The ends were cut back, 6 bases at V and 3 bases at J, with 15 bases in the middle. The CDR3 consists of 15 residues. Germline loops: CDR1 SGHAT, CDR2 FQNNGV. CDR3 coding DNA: TGTGCCAGCAGACGACCGGGACGGGACTACAATGAGCAGTTCTTC. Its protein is CASRRPGRDYNEQFF.

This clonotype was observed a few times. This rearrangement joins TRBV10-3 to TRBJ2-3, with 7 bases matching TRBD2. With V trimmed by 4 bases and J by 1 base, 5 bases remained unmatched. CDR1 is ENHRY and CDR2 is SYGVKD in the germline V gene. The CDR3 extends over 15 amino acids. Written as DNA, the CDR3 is TGTGCCATCAGTGGTCTACGGGGGGGCACAGATACGCAGTATTTT. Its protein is CAISGLRGGTDTQYF.

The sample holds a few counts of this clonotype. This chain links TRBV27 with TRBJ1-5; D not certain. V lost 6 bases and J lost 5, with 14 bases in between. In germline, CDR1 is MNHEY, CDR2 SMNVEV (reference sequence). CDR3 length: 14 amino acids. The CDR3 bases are TGTGCCAGCAGCCCGGGTCTCCGAGATCAGCCCCAGCATTTT. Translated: CASSPGLRDQPQHF.

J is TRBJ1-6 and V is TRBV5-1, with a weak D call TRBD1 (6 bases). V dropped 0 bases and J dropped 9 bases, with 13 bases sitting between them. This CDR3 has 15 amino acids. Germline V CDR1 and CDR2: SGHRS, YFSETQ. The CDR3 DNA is TGCGCCAGCAGCTTGGATGGGGGGCTTCGTTCACCCCTCCACTTT. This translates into CASSLDGGLRSPLHF.

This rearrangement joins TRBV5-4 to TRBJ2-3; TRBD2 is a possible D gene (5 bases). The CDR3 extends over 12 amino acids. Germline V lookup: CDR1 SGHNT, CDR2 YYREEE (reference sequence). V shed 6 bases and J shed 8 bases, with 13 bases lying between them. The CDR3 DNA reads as TGTGCCAGCAATTGGCCCGCGGGTACGCAGTATTTT. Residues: CASNWPAGTQYF.

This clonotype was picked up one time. Written as DNA, the CDR3 is TGCAGTGCTACGGCGGGGGCGTCCGGAGAGACCCAGTACTTC. Translation gives CSATAGASGETQYF. The genes are TRBV20-1 and TRBJ2-5; D possibly corresponds to TRBD2 (7 bases). CDR3 size: 14 residues. V was cut by 4 bases and J by 4 bases, with 16 bases left in between. CDR1 is DFQATT and CDR2 is SNEGSKA in the germline V gene (reference sequence).

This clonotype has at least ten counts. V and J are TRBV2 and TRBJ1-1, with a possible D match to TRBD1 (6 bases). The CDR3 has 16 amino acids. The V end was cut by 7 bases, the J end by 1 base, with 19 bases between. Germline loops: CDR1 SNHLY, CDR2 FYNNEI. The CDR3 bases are TGTGCCAGCACCATGTTACAGGGAGCGGGGAACACTGAAGCTTTCTTT. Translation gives CASTMLQGAGNTEAFF.

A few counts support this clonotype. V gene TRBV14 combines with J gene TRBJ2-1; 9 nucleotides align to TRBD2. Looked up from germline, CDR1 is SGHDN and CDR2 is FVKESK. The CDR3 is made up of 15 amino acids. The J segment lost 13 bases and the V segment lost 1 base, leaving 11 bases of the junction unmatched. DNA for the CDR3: TGTGCCAGCAGCCAAGTTCTCCTAGCGGGGAGAAGACAGTTCTTC. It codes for CASSQVLLAGRRQFF.

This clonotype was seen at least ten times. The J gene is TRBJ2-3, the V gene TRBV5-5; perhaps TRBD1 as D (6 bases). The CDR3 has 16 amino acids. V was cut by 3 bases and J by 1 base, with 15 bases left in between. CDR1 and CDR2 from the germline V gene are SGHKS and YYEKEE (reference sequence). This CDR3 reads CASSSGTQPGTDTQYF. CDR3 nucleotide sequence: TGTGCCAGCAGCTCCGGGACACAGCCGGGCACAGATACGCAGTATTTT. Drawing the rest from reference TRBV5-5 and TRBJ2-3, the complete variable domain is DAGVTQSPTHLIKTRGQQVTLRCSPISGHKSVSWYQQVLGQGPQFIFQYYEKEERGRGNFPDRFSARQFPNYSSELNVNALLLGDSALYLCASSSGTQPGTDTQYFGPGTRLTVL.

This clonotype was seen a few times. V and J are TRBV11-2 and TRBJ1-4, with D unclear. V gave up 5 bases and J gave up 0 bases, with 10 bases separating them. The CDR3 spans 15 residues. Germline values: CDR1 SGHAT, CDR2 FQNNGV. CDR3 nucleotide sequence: TGTGCCAGCAGCCCGAGACGGACAACTAATGAAAAACTGTTTTTT. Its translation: CASSPRRTTNEKLFF.

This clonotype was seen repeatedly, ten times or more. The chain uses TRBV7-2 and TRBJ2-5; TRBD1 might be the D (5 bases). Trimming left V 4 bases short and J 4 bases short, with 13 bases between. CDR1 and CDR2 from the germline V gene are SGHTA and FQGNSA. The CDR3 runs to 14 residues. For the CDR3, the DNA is TGTGCCAGCAGCTCACAGATAAGGGGAGAGACCCAGTACTTC. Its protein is CASSSQIRGETQYF.

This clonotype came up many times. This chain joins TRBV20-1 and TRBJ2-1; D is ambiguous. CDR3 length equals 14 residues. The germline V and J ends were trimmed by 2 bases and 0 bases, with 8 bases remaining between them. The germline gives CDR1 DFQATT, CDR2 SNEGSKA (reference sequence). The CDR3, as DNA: TGCAGTGCTAGAAGGCCCTCCTCCTACAATGAGCAGTTCTTC. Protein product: CSARRPSSYNEQFF.

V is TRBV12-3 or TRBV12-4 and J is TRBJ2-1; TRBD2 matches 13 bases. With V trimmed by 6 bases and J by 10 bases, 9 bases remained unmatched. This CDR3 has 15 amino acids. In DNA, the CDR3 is TGTGCCAGCAGACAGACACCGGGACTAGCGGGGGAGCAGTTCTTC. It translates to CASRQTPGLAGEQFF.

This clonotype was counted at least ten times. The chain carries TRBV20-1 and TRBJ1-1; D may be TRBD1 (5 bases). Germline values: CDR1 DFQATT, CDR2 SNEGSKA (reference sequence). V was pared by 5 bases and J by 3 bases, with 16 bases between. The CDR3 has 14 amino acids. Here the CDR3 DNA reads TGCAGTGCTCCCGTTACGGGGCGGGACACTGAAGCTTTCTTT. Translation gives CSAPVTGRDTEAFF.

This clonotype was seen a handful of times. CDR3 loop: CSAIGSGTDTQYF. CDR3 DNA sequence: TGCAGTGCTATAGGGTCTGGCACAGATACGCAGTATTTT. The V and J genes are TRBV20-1 and TRBJ2-3, with D unresolved. Trimming shortened V by 4 bases and J by 1 base, and 9 bases separated the two germline ends. The CDR3 has 13 residues. The germline gives CDR1 DFQATT, CDR2 SNEGSKA (reference sequence).

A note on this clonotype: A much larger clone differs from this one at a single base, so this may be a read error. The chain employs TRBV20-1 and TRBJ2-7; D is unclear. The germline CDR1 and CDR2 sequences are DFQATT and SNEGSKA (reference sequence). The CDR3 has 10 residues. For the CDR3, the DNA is TGCGGTGTAGCCCGATACGAGCAGTACTTC. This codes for CGVARYEQYF.

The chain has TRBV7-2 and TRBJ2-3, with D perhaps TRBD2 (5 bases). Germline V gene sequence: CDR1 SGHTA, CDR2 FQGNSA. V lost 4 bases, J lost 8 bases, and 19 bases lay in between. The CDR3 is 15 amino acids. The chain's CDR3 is CASSSRGPTRTTQYF. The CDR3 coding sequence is TGTGCCAGCAGCTCCCGAGGCCCTACTAGGACTACGCAGTATTTT. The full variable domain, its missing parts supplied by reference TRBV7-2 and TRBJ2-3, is GAGVSQSPSNKVTEKGKDVELRCDPISGHTALYWYRQSLGQGLEFLIYFQGNSAPDKSGLPSDRFSAERTGGSVSTLTIQRTQQEDSAVYLCASSSRGPTRTTQYFGPGTRLTVL.

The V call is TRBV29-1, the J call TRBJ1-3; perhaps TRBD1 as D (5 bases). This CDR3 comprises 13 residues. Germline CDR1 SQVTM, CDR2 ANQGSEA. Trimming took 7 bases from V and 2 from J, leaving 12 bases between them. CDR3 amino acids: CSALEGTGNTIYF. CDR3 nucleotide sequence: TGCAGCGCCCTGGAGGGGACTGGAAACACCATATATTTT.

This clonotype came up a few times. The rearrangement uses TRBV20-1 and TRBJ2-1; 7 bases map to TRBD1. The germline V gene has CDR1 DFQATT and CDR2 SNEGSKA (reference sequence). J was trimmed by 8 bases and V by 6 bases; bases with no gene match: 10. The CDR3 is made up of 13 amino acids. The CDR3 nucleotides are TGCAGTGCGACAGGGCCATGGGCAGATGAGCAGTTCTTC. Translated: CSATGPWADEQFF.

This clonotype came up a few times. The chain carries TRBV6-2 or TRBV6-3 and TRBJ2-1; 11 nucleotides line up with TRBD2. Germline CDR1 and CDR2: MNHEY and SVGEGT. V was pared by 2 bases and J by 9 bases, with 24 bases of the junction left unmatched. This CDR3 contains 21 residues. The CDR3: CASSYPLDRRLAGGIRCEQFF. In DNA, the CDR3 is TGTGCCAGCAGTTACCCCTTGGATCGGAGGCTAGCGGGGGGCATAAGGTGTGAGCAGTTCTTC.

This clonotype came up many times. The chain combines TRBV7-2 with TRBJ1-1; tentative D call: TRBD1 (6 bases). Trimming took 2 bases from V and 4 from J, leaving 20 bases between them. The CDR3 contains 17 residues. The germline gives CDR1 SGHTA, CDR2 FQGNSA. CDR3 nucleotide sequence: TGTGCCAGCAGCTTATACCCTTCCTCCGCAGGGGCCACTGAAGCTTTCTTT. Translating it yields CASSLYPSSAGATEAFF.

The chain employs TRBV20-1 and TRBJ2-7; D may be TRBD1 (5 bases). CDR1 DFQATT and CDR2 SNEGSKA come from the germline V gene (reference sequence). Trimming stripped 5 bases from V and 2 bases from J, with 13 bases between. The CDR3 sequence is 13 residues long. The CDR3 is CSAVQGVAYEQYF. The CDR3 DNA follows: TGCAGTGCTGTCCAGGGTGTAGCCTACGAGCAGTACTTC.